The 22 T cell receptor beta chains below were found in one sample sequenced in a study of T cell responses to AZD1222 COVID-19 vaccine. The table came from immunoSEQ multiplex PCR; TCRdb's copy has only in-frame clones and leaves some out. The repertoire holds some 64,000 clones, with more than 85% as singletons. The sequenced sample was peripheral blood, obtained on day 0 of AZD1222 vaccination. The receptors were gathered from an adult in good health.

The rearrangement uses TRBV7-3 and TRBJ1-1; D is possibly TRBD1 (5 bases). Germline-derived CDR1 and CDR2 are SGHTA and FQGTGA. This CDR3 contains 17 residues. Between the trimmed V and J ends, which lost 0 bases and 1 base, there was a span of 15 bases. The CDR3 spells CASSLTRGDRRNTEAFF. CDR3 in DNA: TGTGCCAGCAGCTTAACGAGGGGCGACAGACGGAACACTGAAGCTTTCTTT. Filled out from reference TRBV7-3 and TRBJ1-1, the complete variable domain reads GAGVSQTPSNKVTEKGKYVELRCDPISGHTALYWYRQSLGQGPEFLIYFQGTGAADDSGLPNDRFFAVRPEGSVSTLKIQRTERGDSAVYLCASSLTRGDRRNTEAFFGQGTRLTVV.

This rearrangement joins TRBV5-6 to TRBJ1-2, with D maybe TRBD1 (6 bases). With 4 bases removed from V and 0 bases from J, the gap between germline ends came to 13 bases. This CDR3 region has 15 residues. Germline CDR1 is SGHDT and CDR2 is YYEEEE. The CDR3 loop is CASSNDRFANYGYTF. The CDR3 DNA is TGTGCCAGCAGCAATGACAGGTTCGCTAACTATGGCTACACCTTC.

The rearrangement links TRBV19 to TRBJ1-1; no clear D gene. The CDR3 spans 12 residues. V shed 7 bases and J shed 5 bases, with 11 bases lying between them. Germline values: CDR1 LNHDA, CDR2 SQIVND (reference sequence). This chain's CDR3 is CASKARRTEAFF. The CDR3 region has the DNA TGTGCCAGTAAGGCCCGAAGGACTGAAGCTTTCTTT.

V usage is TRBV7-9 and J usage is TRBJ1-3; D ambiguous. The V gene lost 5 bases and the J gene lost 6 bases, with 8 bases spanning the gap. Germline CDR1 SEHNR, CDR2 FQNEAQ (reference sequence). The CDR3 spans 12 residues. The DNA of the CDR3 is TGTGCCAGCAGCCCAACACAAAACACCATATATTTT. Protein: CASSPTQNTIYF.

J is TRBJ2-7 and V is TRBV4-2; TRBD2 matches at 10 bases. CDR1 and CDR2 from the germline V gene are LGHNA and YNFKEQ. CDR3 length equals 16 residues. V lost 4 bases to trimming and J lost 2 bases; unmatched junction nucleotides: 8. The CDR3 loop is CASSPQTSGLAYEQYF. The CDR3 DNA is TGTGCCAGCAGCCCTCAGACTAGCGGGCTCGCCTACGAGCAGTACTTC.

This chain connects TRBV30 to TRBJ1-5; TRBD1 matches at 8 bases. V was clipped by 3 bases and J by 6 bases; unmatched bases: 7. The CDR3 extends over 14 amino acids. The germline gives CDR1 GTSNPN, CDR2 SVGIG (reference sequence). CDR3: CAWSGQGFGQPQHF. CDR3 nucleotide sequence: TGTGCCTGGAGCGGACAGGGTTTCGGTCAGCCCCAGCATTTT. The whole variable domain, filled in from reference TRBV30 and TRBJ1-5, reads SQTIHQWPATLVQPVGSPLSLECTVEGTSNPNLYWYRQAAGRGLQLLFYSVGIGQISSEVPQNLSASRPQDRQFILSSKKLLLSDSGFYLCAWSGQGFGQPQHFGDGTRLSIL.

This chain uses TRBV25-1 with TRBJ1-1; a weak D match, TRBD1 (6 bases). Trimming pared 4 bases from V and 3 bases from J, leaving 21 bases between. The CDR3 runs 17 residues. Germline lookup yields CDR1 MGHDK and CDR2 SYGVNS. CDR3 amino acids: CASSVRGYNRVDTEAFF. The CDR3 nucleotides read TGTGCCAGCAGTGTGAGGGGGTATAACAGGGTAGACACTGAAGCTTTCTTT.

This chain connects TRBV30 to TRBJ1-5; no clear D gene. The germline CDR1 and CDR2 sequences are GTSNPN and SVGIG (reference sequence). V lost 1 base and J lost 3, with 7 bases in between. The CDR3 has 13 residues. DNA of the CDR3: TGTGCCTGGAGTGGCAGTCCCAATCAGCCCCAGCATTTT. Its protein is CAWSGSPNQPQHF.

The chain joins TRBV30 to TRBJ2-1, with TRBD1 identical over 7 bases. After removal of 5 bases from V and 0 bases from J, the junction contained 4 bases not matched to a gene. The germline gives CDR1 GTSNPN, CDR2 SVGIG (reference sequence). CDR3 length: 14 residues. CDR3: CAWGGDSSYNEQFF. CDR3 nucleotides: TGTGCCTGGGGTGGGGACAGCTCCTACAATGAGCAGTTCTTC.

The rearrangement links TRBV9 to TRBJ2-1; 14 bases agree with TRBD2. V dropped 3 bases and J dropped 3; count of bases not matched to a gene: 8. From germline, CDR1 is SGDLS and CDR2 YYNGEE. The CDR3 spans 18 residues. CDR3 in amino acids: CASSAFGTSGSLYNEQFF. The DNA of the CDR3 is TGTGCCAGCAGCGCCTTCGGGACTAGCGGGAGCCTCTACAATGAGCAGTTCTTC.

The chain joins TRBV28 to TRBJ1-5; the D is unclear. V gave up 7 bases and J gave up 0 bases, with 10 bases separating them. Germline loops: CDR1 MDHEN, CDR2 SYDVKM. The CDR3 covers 14 residues. The CDR3 spells CASKAAHSNQPQHF. The CDR3 nucleotides are TGTGCCAGCAAGGCTGCCCATAGCAATCAGCCCCAGCATTTT.

The chain recombines TRBV4-2 with TRBJ2-1; 11 bases agree with TRBD2. The V segment lost 0 bases and the J segment 2 bases; nucleotides outside the gene matches: 0. This CDR3 has 16 amino acids. Per the germline V gene, CDR1 is LGHNA and CDR2 is YNFKEQ. CDR3 nucleotide sequence: TGTGCCAGCAGCCAAGAGACTAGCGGGACCTACAATGAGCAGTTCTTC. Translating it yields CASSQETSGTYNEQFF.

In this sample, this clone turned up once. The chain couples TRBV24-1 to TRBJ2-7; tentatively, D is TRBD1 (5 bases). The ends were cut back, 6 bases at V and 1 base at J, with 12 bases in the middle. The CDR3 is 14 amino acids. The germline CDR1 and CDR2 sequences are KGHDR and SFDVKD. CDR3 in DNA: TGTGCCACCAGTCAGGGCGACGGGTCCTACGAGCAGTACTTC. It codes for CATSQGDGSYEQYF.

The rearrangement joins TRBV28 to TRBJ1-5; D perhaps matches TRBD1 (5 bases). Germline V lookup: CDR1 MDHEN, CDR2 SYDVKM. The length of the CDR3 is 15 residues. Trimming shortened V by 2 bases and J by 4 bases, and 12 bases separated the two germline ends. Here the CDR3 reads CASSLGGPKNQPQHF. The DNA for the CDR3 is TGTGCCAGCAGTTTAGGGGGACCGAAAAATCAGCCCCAGCATTTT.

This chain uses TRBV19 with TRBJ2-7; 9 positions agree with TRBD2. The length of the CDR3 is 17 residues. CDR1 and CDR2 (germline): LNHDA, SQIVND (reference sequence). The V segment lost 3 bases and the J segment 4 bases; nucleotides outside the gene matches: 13. Here the CDR3 reads CASSMNGGGALWYEQYF. In DNA form, the CDR3 reads TGTGCCAGTAGTATGAATGGCGGGGGGGCCCTTTGGTACGAGCAGTACTTC.

The rearrangement uses TRBV6-5 and TRBJ2-7; D gene uncertain. CDR3 length: 13 residues. CDR1 is MNHEY and CDR2 is SVGAGI in the germline V gene. V gave up 5 bases and J gave up 3 bases, with 11 bases separating them. The CDR3 reads CASSPDGYYEQYF. DNA of the CDR3: TGTGCCAGCAGTCCAGACGGGTACTACGAGCAGTACTTC.

The chain has TRBV30 and TRBJ2-7; possibly TRBD1 or TRBD2 for D (6 bases each). Trimming pared 0 bases from V and 3 bases from J, leaving 21 bases between. This CDR3 contains 17 residues. Germline CDR1 and CDR2: GTSNPN and SVGIG (reference sequence). CDR3 loop: CAWSVRWEDSAYYEQYF. CDR3 in DNA: TGTGCCTGGAGTGTACGATGGGAGGACAGTGCCTACTACGAGCAGTACTTC.

The CDR3 protein is CASSASGRLNTGELFF. The DNA for the CDR3 is TGCGCCAGCAGCGCCAGCGGGAGGCTGAACACCGGGGAGCTGTTTTTT. This rearrangement joins TRBV5-1 to TRBJ2-2; 9 bases fit TRBD2. V was pared by 4 bases and J by 1 base, with 5 bases of the junction left unmatched. Germline CDR1 and CDR2: SGHRS and YFSETQ. This CDR3 has 16 residues. Full variable domain (rest looked up from reference TRBV5-1 and TRBJ2-2): KAGVTQTPRYLIKTRGQQVTLSCSPISGHRSVSWYQQTPGQGLQFLFEYFSETQRNKGNFPGRFSGRQFSNSRSEMNVSTLELGDSALYLCASSASGRLNTGELFFGEGSRLTVL.

The J gene is TRBJ2-3, the V gene TRBV29-1; maybe TRBD2 (6 bases). The V gene lost 7 bases and the J gene lost 1 base, with 12 bases spanning the gap. This CDR3 region has 13 residues. Germline CDR1 and CDR2: SQVTM and ANQGSEA. The DNA of the CDR3 is TGCAGCGCCAAGGGGACTGGCACAGATACGCAGTATTTT. Its protein product is CSAKGTGTDTQYF.

The chain carries TRBV7-3 and TRBJ2-3, with 10 bases that match TRBD2. The V gene end was trimmed by 1 base and the J gene end by 3 bases; junction bases not matched to a gene: 10. Germline CDR1 is SGHTA and CDR2 is FQGTGA. The CDR3 length is 18 residues. The CDR3 loop reads CASSLMGRSSGGTDTQYF. CDR3 DNA: TGTGCCAGCAGCTTAATGGGCAGGTCTAGCGGGGGAACAGATACGCAGTATTTT.

The chain's CDR3 is CASSLDRYSPLHF. CDR3 nucleotide sequence: TGTGCCAGCAGCCTGGACAGATATTCACCCCTCCACTTT. The rearrangement joins TRBV5-4 to TRBJ1-6; weak D call: TRBD1 (6 bases). The CDR3 covers 13 residues. V dropped 4 bases and J dropped 8 bases, with 10 bases sitting between them. Germline-derived CDR1 and CDR2 are SGHNT and YYREEE (reference sequence). The complete variable domain, with remaining parts taken from reference TRBV5-4 and TRBJ1-6, reads ETGVTQSPTHLIKTRGQQVTLRCSSQSGHNTVSWYQQALGQGPQFIFQYYREEENGRGNFPPRFSGLQFPNYSSELNVNALELDDSALYLCASSLDRYSPLHFGNGTRLTVT.

The chain joins TRBV6-1 to TRBJ2-6; D unclear. The CDR3 is 16 amino acids. The V gene's germline CDR1 is MNHNS and CDR2 SASEGT. The germline V and J ends were trimmed by 0 bases and 1 base, with 7 bases remaining between them. CDR3 sequence reads: CASSEALGSGANVLTF. In DNA form, the CDR3 reads TGTGCCAGCAGTGAAGCGTTAGGGTCTGGGGCCAACGTCCTGACTTTC.